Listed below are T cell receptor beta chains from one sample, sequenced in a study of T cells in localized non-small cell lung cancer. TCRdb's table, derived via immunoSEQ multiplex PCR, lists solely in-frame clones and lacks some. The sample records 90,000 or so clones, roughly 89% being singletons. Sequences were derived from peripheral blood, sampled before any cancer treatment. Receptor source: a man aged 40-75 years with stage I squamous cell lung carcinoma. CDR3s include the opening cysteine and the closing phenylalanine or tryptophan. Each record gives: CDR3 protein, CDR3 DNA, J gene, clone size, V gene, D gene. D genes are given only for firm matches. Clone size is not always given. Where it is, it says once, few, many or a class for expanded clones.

CASSLDRNSPLHF TGTGCCAGCAGCTTGGACAGAAATTCACCCCTCCACTTT TRBJ1-6 . TRBV5-8 .
CASSQGGKGYTF TGTGCCAGCAGCCAAGGGGGGAAGGGCTACACCTTC TRBJ1-2 . TRBV7-9 .
CASSSLEQFF TGTGCCAGCAGTTCACTTGAGCAGTTCTTC TRBJ2-1 . TRBV6-1 .
CASSTQGWNVYGYTF TGTGCCAGCAGCACACAGGGCTGGAATGTCTATGGCTACACCTTC TRBJ1-2 . TRBV7-2 .
CAWSVKGPGTEAFF TGTGCCTGGAGTGTAAAGGGGCCGGGGACTGAAGCTTTCTTT TRBJ1-1 . TRBV30 .
CASSLESGNNQPQHF TGCGCCAGCAGCTTGGAGTCAGGGAACAATCAGCCCCAGCATTTT TRBJ1-5 few TRBV5-1 .
CASSYRGHGYTF TGTGCCAGCAGTTATAGGGGTCATGGCTACACCTTC TRBJ1-2 . TRBV6-5 .
CASSGDSYEQYF TGTGCCAGCAGCGGGGACAGTTACGAGCAGTACTTC TRBJ2-7 once TRBV2 TRBD1
CASSPPEQKNYGYTF TGCGCCAGCAGCCCCCCGGAACAGAAGAACTATGGCTACACCTTC TRBJ1-2 . TRBV5-1 .
CASSSYTSGTETQYF TGTGCCAGCAGTTCCTATACTAGCGGCACGGAGACCCAGTACTTC TRBJ2-5 . TRBV27 TRBD2
CSVEGDRNTEAFF TGCAGCGTTGAGGGGGACAGGAACACTGAAGCTTTCTTT TRBJ1-1 . TRBV29-1 TRBD1
CASSFQSRTTEAFF TGTGCCAGCAGCTTCCAATCCCGGACGACTGAAGCTTTCTTT TRBJ1-1 . TRBV5-6 .
CASSRNTEAFF TGTGCCAGCAGTCGTAACACTGAAGCTTTCTTT TRBJ1-1 . TRBV28 .
CASSSRQGTTNEKLFF TGCGCCAGCAGCTCAAGACAGGGAACAACTAATGAAAAACTGTTTTTT TRBJ1-4 . TRBV5-1 TRBD1
CASSEGPPGGTGNTIYF TGTGCCAGCAGTGAAGGGCCGCCGGGGGGTACTGGAAACACCATATATTTT TRBJ1-3 once TRBV6-1 .
CASSPGISSYEQYF TGTGCCAGCTCACCGGGGATAAGCTCCTACGAGCAGTACTTC TRBJ2-7 . TRBV18 .
CASSQGFSNQPQHF TGTGCCAGCAGTCAGGGATTTAGCAATCAGCCCCAGCATTTT TRBJ1-5 . TRBV6-1 .
CASSFSQGTGELFF TGTGCCAGCAGCTTCAGCCAGGGGACCGGGGAGCTGTTTTTT TRBJ2-2 . TRBV7-3 .
CAISEQGARGYGYTF TGTGCCATCAGTGAACAGGGAGCGAGGGGCTATGGCTACACCTTC TRBJ1-2 few TRBV10-3 .
CASSTPSPGGNEQFF TGTGCCAGCTCAACCCCCTCCCCCGGGGGGAATGAGCAGTTCTTC TRBJ2-1 . TRBV18 TRBD2
CASKGRENTEAFF TGTGCCTCGAAGGGCCGGGAGAACACTGAAGCTTTCTTT TRBJ1-1 . TRBV30 .
CASSSSGGAEQYF TGTGCCAGCAGCTCTAGCGGGGGGGCCGAGCAGTACTTC TRBJ2-7 few TRBV14 TRBD2
CASSVSEAGLAGTQEQFF TGTGCCAGCAGTGTTAGTGAGGCGGGACTAGCGGGAACCCAGGAGCAGTTCTTC TRBJ2-1 . TRBV2 TRBD2
CASSATDRLAGGRGRYF TGTGCCAGCAGTGCCACCGACCGACTAGCGGGGGGGCGTGGCCGGTACTTC TRBJ2-4 . TRBV6-1 TRBD2
CASSPTVNQPQHF TGTGCCAGCTCACCGACAGTTAATCAGCCCCAGCATTTT TRBJ1-5 . TRBV18 .
CSASEAMTYTF TGCAGTGCTAGTGAGGCTATGACATACACCTTC TRBJ1-2 . TRBV20-1 .
CASSLYGDRGSSYNSPLHF TGTGCCAGCAGTTTGTATGGGGACAGGGGAAGCTCCTATAATTCACCCCTCCACTTT TRBJ1-6 . TRBV27 TRBD1
CASSDRTASNSPLHF TGCGCCAGCAGTGATCGGACAGCCAGCAATTCACCCCTCCACTTT TRBJ1-6 . TRBV10-2 .
CASSLRGVSSYNEQFF TGTGCCAGCAGTTTACGAGGAGTTAGCTCCTACAATGAGCAGTTCTTC TRBJ2-1 . TRBV27 .
CASSQEGQGAYGYTF TGCGCCAGCAGCCAAGAGGGACAGGGGGCATATGGCTACACCTTC TRBJ1-2 . TRBV5-1 TRBD1
CASWRGSTDTQYF TGTGCCAGCTGGCGGGGGAGCACAGATACGCAGTATTTT TRBJ2-3 . TRBV6-5 TRBD2
CASSQTGQGDGYTF TGTGCCAGCAGCCAGACCGGACAGGGCGATGGCTACACCTTC TRBJ1-2 . TRBV5-5 TRBD1
CASSQDRDEQFF TGCGCCAGCAGCCAAGATAGGGATGAGCAGTTCTTC TRBJ2-1 . TRBV4-1 .
CASSPGILGYGYTF TGTGCCAGCTCCCCTGGTATTCTAGGCTATGGCTACACCTTC TRBJ1-2 . TRBV18 .
CASRRGSNQPQHF TGTGCCAGCCGCCGGGGTAGCAATCAGCCCCAGCATTTT TRBJ1-5 . TRBV25-1 .
CASSYYDEVGYEQYF TGTGCCAGCAGTTACTATGATGAAGTCGGCTACGAGCAGTACTTC TRBJ2-7 . TRBV6-6 .
CASSGLTTNTEAFF TGTGCCAGCAGTGGGCTCACAACGAACACTGAAGCTTTCTTT TRBJ1-1 . TRBV6-1 .
CASRDRTGDTEAFF TGTGCCAGCAGGGACAGGACAGGGGACACTGAAGCTTTCTTT TRBJ1-1 . TRBV2 TRBD1
CATSRDASAASGNTIYF TGTGCCACCAGCAGAGACGCCTCGGCGGCCTCTGGAAACACCATATATTTT TRBJ1-3 . TRBV15 .
CASSSTLWDEKLFF TGTGCCAGCAGCTCAACCCTGTGGGATGAAAAACTGTTTTTT TRBJ1-4 few TRBV5-4 .
CASREGGLNTEAFF TGCGCCAGCAGGGAGGGGGGATTAAACACTGAAGCTTTCTTT TRBJ1-1 . TRBV5-1 .
CASSYRDRDSYEQYF TGTGCCAGCAGTTATAGGGACAGGGACTCCTACGAGCAGTACTTC TRBJ2-7 . TRBV6-5 TRBD1
CASSLDRAVINEQFF TGTGCCAGCAGCTTGGACAGGGCAGTCATCAATGAGCAGTTCTTC TRBJ2-1 many TRBV7-2 TRBD1
CASSGRWTVSSYNEQFF TGTGCCAGCAGTGGTCGTTGGACAGTTTCCTCCTACAATGAGCAGTTCTTC TRBJ2-1 . TRBV2 .
CASSLNLYGGAFF TGTGCCAGCAGCTTAAATTTATACGGGGGGGCTTTCTTT TRBJ1-1 . TRBV11-2 .
CAWSVPGQGYEQYF TGTGCCTGGAGTGTACCTGGACAGGGATACGAGCAGTACTTC TRBJ2-7 few TRBV30 TRBD1
CASSQDVRGNNEQFF TGCGCCAGCAGCCAAGATGTGCGGGGAAACAATGAGCAGTTCTTC TRBJ2-1 . TRBV4-3 .
CASSRSGTGQGAFF TGTGCCAGCAGCCGCAGCGGGACGGGTCAAGGAGCTTTCTTT TRBJ1-1 . TRBV4-2 .
CASSEAVGPYGYTF TGTGCCAGCAGTGAAGCGGTAGGACCCTATGGCTACACCTTC TRBJ1-2 . TRBV6-1 .
CASSIGVGYEQYF TGTGCCAGCAGTATCGGGGTCGGGTACGAGCAGTACTTC TRBJ2-7 . TRBV28 .
CSAFRFDTQYF TGCAGTGCGTTTCGTTTTGATACGCAGTATTTT TRBJ2-3 . TRBV20-1 .
CASSLGLSANTEAFF TGTGCCAGCAGCTTGGGGCTCTCGGCGAACACTGAAGCTTTCTTT TRBJ1-1 . TRBV5-4 .
CASSITGDGQPQHF TGTGCCAGTAGTATAACAGGGGACGGACAGCCCCAGCATTTT TRBJ1-5 . TRBV19 TRBD1
CASSFGQAYGYTF TGTGCCAGCAGCTTCGGACAGGCCTATGGCTACACCTTC TRBJ1-2 . TRBV9 TRBD1
CASSRIPEKNTEAFF TGTGCCAGCAGTCGAATCCCGGAGAAGAACACTGAAGCTTTCTTT TRBJ1-1 . TRBV6-1 .
CASSFIGGSQETQYF TGTGCCAGCAGCTTTATCGGGGGCAGCCAAGAGACCCAGTACTTC TRBJ2-5 . TRBV5-5 .
CASSQDPGYSNQPQHF TGTGCCAGCAGCCAAGATCCGGGTTATAGCAATCAGCCCCAGCATTTT TRBJ1-5 . TRBV4-2 .
CASSQAQNTGELFF TGCGCCAGCAGCCAAGCTCAGAACACCGGGGAGCTGTTTTTT TRBJ2-2 . TRBV4-1 .
CASSLVADRIDNEKLFF TGTGCCAGCAGCTTGGTGGCGGACCGCATAGACAATGAAAAACTGTTTTTT TRBJ1-4 . TRBV5-6 .